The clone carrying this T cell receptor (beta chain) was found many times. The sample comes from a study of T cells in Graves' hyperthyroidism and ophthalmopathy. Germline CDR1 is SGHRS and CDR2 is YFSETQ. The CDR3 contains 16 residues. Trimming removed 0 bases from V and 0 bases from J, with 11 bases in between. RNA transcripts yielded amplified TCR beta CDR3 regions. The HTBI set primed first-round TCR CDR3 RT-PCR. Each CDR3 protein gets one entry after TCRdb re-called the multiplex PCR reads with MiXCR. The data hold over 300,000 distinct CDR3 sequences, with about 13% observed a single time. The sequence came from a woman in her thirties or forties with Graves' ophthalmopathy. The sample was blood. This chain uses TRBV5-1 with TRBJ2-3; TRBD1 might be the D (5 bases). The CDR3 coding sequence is TGCGCCAGCAGCTTGGGGCCAGGGATGAGCACAGATACGCAGTATTTT. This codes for CASSLGPGMSTDTQYF.